This TCR beta chain was recovered during a study of T cell changes during pregnancy in multiple sclerosis. The CDR3 is 16 residues long. Germline loops: CDR1 SGHRS, CDR2 YFSETQ. With 4 bases clipped from V and 0 bases from J, the junction kept 3 bases outside the gene matches. Assay: immunoSEQ multiplex PCR; the TCRdb copy retains only in-frame clones and omits some. The profile covers 40,000 to 45,000 clones, with around 89% appearing a single time and 0.55% to 0.7% taken by the ten largest. The sequence derives from a female donor with multiple sclerosis, enrolled in a pregnancy study. This chain joins TRBV5-1 and TRBJ2-2; 10 nucleotides agree with TRBD2. Sequenced material: CD4+ T cells from peripheral blood mononuclear cells, taken in the first trimester of pregnancy. CDR3 amino acids: CASSVTSGPNTGELFF. CDR3 coding DNA: TGCGCCAGCAGCGTGACTAGCGGGCCGAACACCGGGGAGCTGTTTTTT.